A selection of T cell receptor beta chains follows, all from one sample in a study of blood T cell repertoires in COVID-19. Profiling relied on immunoSEQ multiplex PCR, and the TCRdb table lists in-frame clones only, not all of them. Of approximately 120,000 clones listed, approximately 85% were seen once; the top ten hold around 3.2%. The material sequenced was peripheral blood. The receptor set was obtained from a woman older than 75 with COVID-19, enrolled during active disease. The CDR3 runs from the conserved cysteine through the conserved F or W. D genes are given only for firm matches. Rows give clone size only sometimes, using once, few, many, or a class for an expanded clone.

V gene: TRBV18
D gene: -
clone size: -
J gene: TRBJ2-7
CDR3 DNA: TGTGCCAGCTCGCATTACCCGAAGACCGGGGAGCAGTACTTC
CDR3 protein: CASSHYPKTGEQYF

V gene: TRBV5-1
D gene: TRBD1
clone size: -
J gene: TRBJ1-2
CDR3 DNA: TGCGCCAGCAGCCTTCGGACAGGGGGAGTAAACTATGGCTACACCTTC
CDR3 protein: CASSLRTGGVNYGYTF

V gene: TRBV11-2
D gene: TRBD1
clone size: -
J gene: TRBJ2-7
CDR3 DNA: TGTGCCAGCAGCTTAGATCCTGGACAGGGGACCTCTTACGAGCAGTACTTC
CDR3 protein: CASSLDPGQGTSYEQYF

V gene: TRBV6-5
D gene: -
clone size: -
J gene: TRBJ1-1
CDR3 DNA: TGTGCCAGCAGGGACTTGGGGGCGAAGGGAGCTTTCTTT
CDR3 protein: CASRDLGAKGAFF

V gene: TRBV29-1
D gene: TRBD1
clone size: few
J gene: TRBJ2-7
CDR3 DNA: TGCAGCGTTTCAACCAGGGGGCTGGGAGAGCAGTACTTC
CDR3 protein: CSVSTRGLGEQYF

V gene: TRBV18
D gene: -
clone size: few
J gene: TRBJ2-7
CDR3 DNA: TGTGCCAGCTCTATAGAGAACGAGCAGTACTTC
CDR3 protein: CASSIENEQYF

V gene: TRBV9
D gene: -
clone size: -
J gene: TRBJ1-2
CDR3 DNA: TGTGCCAGCAGCGTACTCTTGGACGGGGACTATGGCTACACCTTC
CDR3 protein: CASSVLLDGDYGYTF

V gene: TRBV19
D gene: -
clone size: -
J gene: TRBJ2-7
CDR3 DNA: TGTGCCAGTAGTGAGGCGGGGTTGGCCTACGAGCAGTACTTC
CDR3 protein: CASSEAGLAYEQYF

V gene: TRBV29-1
D gene: -
clone size: -
J gene: TRBJ2-7
CDR3 DNA: TGCAGCGTTCGGGGGAGTGGCGAGCAGTACTTC
CDR3 protein: CSVRGSGEQYF

V gene: TRBV28
D gene: TRBD1
clone size: -
J gene: TRBJ1-1
CDR3 DNA: TGTGCCAGCAGTTTCTATACAGGGGGCGCGGGAGCTTTCTTT
CDR3 protein: CASSFYTGGAGAFF

V gene: TRBV28
D gene: TRBD1
clone size: -
J gene: TRBJ1-5
CDR3 DNA: TGTGCCAGCAGGGCGGCAGCAGGGGGGTTCCAGCCCCAGCATTTT
CDR3 protein: CASRAAAGGFQPQHF

V gene: TRBV28
D gene: TRBD2
clone size: -
J gene: TRBJ2-4
CDR3 DNA: TGTGCCAGCAGAATCGGGGGGGTAGCCAAAAACATTCAGTACTTC
CDR3 protein: CASRIGGVAKNIQYF

V gene: TRBV3-1/TRBV3-2
D gene: -
clone size: -
J gene: TRBJ2-3
CDR3 DNA: TGTGCCAGCAGCCAGGTAGTAGCGATGACAGATACGCAGTATTTT
CDR3 protein: CASSQVVAMTDTQYF

V gene: TRBV7-8
D gene: -
clone size: -
J gene: TRBJ2-1
CDR3 DNA: TGTGCCAGCAGCTCCCGGAGGTACGACCCCTACAATGAGCAGTTCTTC
CDR3 protein: CASSSRRYDPYNEQFF

V gene: TRBV5-4
D gene: -
clone size: -
J gene: TRBJ2-5
CDR3 DNA: TGTGCCAGCAGCCACAACAGAGAAGAGACCCAGTACTTC
CDR3 protein: CASSHNREETQYF

V gene: TRBV7-2
D gene: TRBD2
clone size: -
J gene: TRBJ2-7
CDR3 DNA: TGTGCCAGCAGCCCTGGACTAGCGGGACTAGCCCCCTCCTACGAGCAGTACTTC
CDR3 protein: CASSPGLAGLAPSYEQYF

V gene: TRBV7-2
D gene: -
clone size: -
J gene: TRBJ1-1
CDR3 DNA: TGTGCCAGCAGCTTAGGGGCGGGGATGAACACTGAAGCTTTCTTT
CDR3 protein: CASSLGAGMNTEAFF

V gene: TRBV4-3
D gene: -
clone size: once
J gene: TRBJ1-2
CDR3 DNA: TGCGCCAGCAGCCAATTAGTTGAGGGTATGGGTGGCTACACCTTC
CDR3 protein: CASSQLVEGMGGYTF

V gene: TRBV5-1
D gene: TRBD2
clone size: -
J gene: TRBJ2-7
CDR3 DNA: TGCGCCAGCAGGGGGACTAGCGGGCAGACCTACGAGCAGTACTTC
CDR3 protein: CASRGTSGQTYEQYF

V gene: TRBV7-8
D gene: TRBD1
clone size: few
J gene: TRBJ1-2
CDR3 DNA: TGTGCCAGCAGCTCCGGGACAGGTAGTGATGGCTACACCTTC
CDR3 protein: CASSSGTGSDGYTF

V gene: TRBV19
D gene: -
clone size: -
J gene: TRBJ2-7
CDR3 DNA: TGTGCCAGTAGTATTACGGGGAGAGACGAGCAGTACTTC
CDR3 protein: CASSITGRDEQYF

V gene: TRBV7-2
D gene: -
clone size: -
J gene: TRBJ2-2
CDR3 DNA: TGTGCCAGCACCCGGGAAGCCGGGGAGCTGTTTTTT
CDR3 protein: CASTREAGELFF

V gene: TRBV28
D gene: -
clone size: -
J gene: TRBJ1-2
CDR3 DNA: TGTGCCAGCAGCCCCGACACGTATGGCTACACCTTC
CDR3 protein: CASSPDTYGYTF

V gene: TRBV9
D gene: TRBD2
clone size: -
J gene: TRBJ2-1
CDR3 DNA: TGTGCCAGCAGCGTAGCTGGGACTAAAAATGAGCAGTTCTTC
CDR3 protein: CASSVAGTKNEQFF

V gene: TRBV5-4
D gene: -
clone size: -
J gene: TRBJ2-3
CDR3 DNA: TGTGCCAGCAGCCCGGGAGGCACAGGGTGGGCACACACAGATACGCAGTATTTT
CDR3 protein: CASSPGGTGWAHTDTQYF

V gene: TRBV5-5
D gene: -
clone size: -
J gene: TRBJ2-1
CDR3 DNA: TGTGCCAGCAGCTTGGCCGGGAGTGAAGCCTACAATGAGCAGTTCTTC
CDR3 protein: CASSLAGSEAYNEQFF

V gene: TRBV3-1/TRBV3-2
D gene: TRBD1
clone size: -
J gene: TRBJ2-7
CDR3 DNA: TGTGCCAGCAGCCAAGCTACGACAGGGGGTGGCGAGCAGTACTTC
CDR3 protein: CASSQATTGGGEQYF

V gene: TRBV28
D gene: -
clone size: -
J gene: TRBJ1-1
CDR3 DNA: TGTGCCAGCAGTTTCACGGGTCGGTCGCCTTTCTTT
CDR3 protein: CASSFTGRSPFF

V gene: TRBV5-1
D gene: TRBD1
clone size: -
J gene: TRBJ2-1
CDR3 DNA: TGCGCCAGCAGCTCGGGACAGCTCAATGAGCAGTTCTTC
CDR3 protein: CASSSGQLNEQFF

V gene: TRBV9
D gene: TRBD2
clone size: -
J gene: TRBJ2-5
CDR3 DNA: TGTGCCAGCAGCGTCCAGGGAGGGGAGACCCAGTACTTC
CDR3 protein: CASSVQGGETQYF

V gene: TRBV11-2
D gene: TRBD1
clone size: -
J gene: TRBJ2-3
CDR3 DNA: TGTGCCAGCAGCCCGAAAGACAGGGTTGGTACGCAGTATTTT
CDR3 protein: CASSPKDRVGTQYF

V gene: TRBV5-1
D gene: TRBD1
clone size: -
J gene: TRBJ1-4
CDR3 DNA: TGCGCCAGCAGCTCGAACGGACAGGGTGTTGAAAAACTGTTTTTT
CDR3 protein: CASSSNGQGVEKLFF

V gene: TRBV6-5
D gene: -
clone size: -
J gene: TRBJ1-2
CDR3 DNA: TGTGCCAGCAGTTACTCTGGCCAGGCAGGCGGCTACACCTTC
CDR3 protein: CASSYSGQAGGYTF

V gene: TRBV7-6
D gene: TRBD1
clone size: -
J gene: TRBJ2-7
CDR3 DNA: TGTGCCAGCAGCTTAGCGCCCCGGACAGGGCCCTACGAGCAGTACTTC
CDR3 protein: CASSLAPRTGPYEQYF

V gene: TRBV9
D gene: TRBD2
clone size: -
J gene: TRBJ2-1
CDR3 DNA: TGTGCCAGCAGCGCCGGACTAGCGCGCAATGAGCAGTTCTTC
CDR3 protein: CASSAGLARNEQFF

V gene: TRBV5-1
D gene: TRBD2
clone size: -
J gene: TRBJ2-5
CDR3 DNA: TGCGCCAGCAGCTCTTCCACTAGCGGGAGGGAAGAGACCCAGTACTTC
CDR3 protein: CASSSSTSGREETQYF

V gene: TRBV28
D gene: -
clone size: -
J gene: TRBJ1-5
CDR3 DNA: TGTGCCAGCAGTAGTACAGTTAGTCAGCCCCAGCATTTT
CDR3 protein: CASSSTVSQPQHF

V gene: TRBV28
D gene: -
clone size: -
J gene: TRBJ2-1
CDR3 DNA: TGTGCCAGCAGTTCCCCCCAACAGGGAGTTCGCTGGGACAATGAGCAGTTCTTC
CDR3 protein: CASSSPQQGVRWDNEQFF

V gene: TRBV28
D gene: TRBD1
clone size: -
J gene: TRBJ1-2
CDR3 DNA: TGTGCCAGCAGTCCCCCTGCAGGGGGCTTGGGCTACACCTTC
CDR3 protein: CASSPPAGGLGYTF

V gene: TRBV28
D gene: TRBD1
clone size: -
J gene: TRBJ1-6
CDR3 DNA: TGTGCCAGCCTGGGACAGGATAATTCACCCCTCCACTTT
CDR3 protein: CASLGQDNSPLHF

V gene: TRBV7-9
D gene: TRBD1
clone size: -
J gene: TRBJ1-1
CDR3 DNA: TGTGCCAGCAGCTGGGGACAGGGGGTAAACACTGAAGCTTTCTTT
CDR3 protein: CASSWGQGVNTEAFF

V gene: TRBV28
D gene: TRBD1
clone size: -
J gene: TRBJ2-3
CDR3 DNA: TGTGCCAGCAGTACGGCGACAGGGGATACGCAGTATTTT
CDR3 protein: CASSTATGDTQYF

V gene: TRBV28
D gene: -
clone size: -
J gene: TRBJ2-7
CDR3 DNA: TGTGCCAGCACCCTAGGGGGCTCCTACGAGCAGTACTTC
CDR3 protein: CASTLGGSYEQYF

V gene: TRBV6-6
D gene: -
clone size: -
J gene: TRBJ1-1
CDR3 DNA: TGTGCCAGCGGGCCCGGGAACACTGAAGCTTTCTTT
CDR3 protein: CASGPGNTEAFF

V gene: TRBV28
D gene: -
clone size: -
J gene: TRBJ2-1
CDR3 DNA: TGTGCCAGCAGTTTAGTGCGGGCATACAATGAGCAGTTCTTC
CDR3 protein: CASSLVRAYNEQFF

V gene: TRBV6-2/TRBV6-3
D gene: -
clone size: -
J gene: TRBJ2-5
CDR3 DNA: TGTGCCAGCAGTACACACAGCATCCAAGAGACCCAGTACTTC
CDR3 protein: CASSTHSIQETQYF

V gene: TRBV6-5
D gene: -
clone size: -
J gene: TRBJ2-7
CDR3 DNA: TGTGCCAGCAGGGCACAGGGTGACTACGAGCAGTACTTC
CDR3 protein: CASRAQGDYEQYF

V gene: TRBV6-5
D gene: -
clone size: -
J gene: TRBJ2-7
CDR3 DNA: TGTGCCAGCGGAGGGACGGGTGCGTACGAGCAGTACTTC
CDR3 protein: CASGGTGAYEQYF

V gene: TRBV5-4
D gene: -
clone size: -
J gene: TRBJ2-1
CDR3 DNA: TGTGCCAGCACCTTGGGGGAGAGCACCTACAATGAGCAGTTCTTC
CDR3 protein: CASTLGESTYNEQFF

V gene: TRBV5-4
D gene: TRBD2
clone size: -
J gene: TRBJ2-1
CDR3 DNA: TGTGCCAGCAGCTTTCCGACTAGCGGGAGTAGTAAGCAGTTCTTC
CDR3 protein: CASSFPTSGSSKQFF